This T cell receptor (beta chain) appears in the sequencing data of a study of T cells in Graves' hyperthyroidism and ophthalmopathy. The germline V gene has CDR1 KGHSH and CDR2 LQKENI. This CDR3 spans 15 amino acids. The V and J ends lost 3 bases and 3 bases respectively, with 12 bases between them. RNA transcripts provided the source from which TCR beta CDR3 regions were amplified. The HTBI set primed first-round TCR CDR3 RT-PCR. TCRdb passed the multiplex PCR reads through MiXCR, listing each CDR3 protein once. This sample carries around 200,000 distinct CDR3 sequences, more than 15% of them seen once, and the ten largest clones take 25% to 35%. In this sample, this clonotype turned up a few times.

Material: blood. V usage is TRBV18 and J usage is TRBJ2-1; D perhaps matches TRBD2 (5 bases). The TCR originated in a woman in her forties or fifties with Graves' hyperthyroidism. CDR3 bases: TGTGCCAGCTCACCCCCGGGAACAGTCTACAATGAGCAGTTCTTC. It codes for CASSPPGTVYNEQFF.